This T cell receptor beta chain was observed in a study of response to subunit inactivated influenza vaccine. Study-level findings and limits: It was suggested by the authors that few new T cells are recruited by each seasonal influenza vaccination.

Trimming pared 3 bases from V and 8 bases from J, leaving 7 bases between. The V gene's germline CDR1 is LGHDT and CDR2 YNNKEL (reference sequence). The CDR3 consists of 11 residues. TCRdb re-called the RT-PCR reads through MiXCR, storing one row per CDR3 protein. The sample shows 200,000 to 250,000 distinct CDR3 sequences, over 9% of them seen only once. This clonotype was detected ten times or more. What it binds is not known. The specimen comprised non-naive T cells sorted from PBMCs, sampled 14 days before vaccination. The source is a man aged 50-59 years who received an inactivated influenza vaccine. The chain recombines TRBV3-1 with TRBJ1-2; D is unresolved. In nucleotides, the CDR3 is TGTGCCAGCAGCCAGCGCAAGGGCTACACCTTC. Translating it yields CASSQRKGYTF.